A single sample is the source of the 27 T cell receptor beta chains below, sequenced in a study of blood T cell repertoires in COVID-19. Clones were sequenced by immunoSEQ multiplex PCR, and TCRdb holds only the in-frame ones, with some missing. This table holds 200,000 to 250,000 clones, approximately 82% found once. The sample was peripheral blood. Source of these receptors: a woman older than 75 with acute or convalescent COVID-19.

V and J are TRBV6-5 and TRBJ1-6, with 10 bases fitting TRBD1. The CDR3 totals 15 residues. Germline V lookup: CDR1 MNHEY, CDR2 SVGAGI. Trimming removed 2 bases from V and 9 bases from J; junction bases left unmatched: 4. The CDR3 protein is CASSYEGQGSSPLHF. DNA for the CDR3: TGTGCCAGCAGTTACGAGGGACAGGGGAGTTCACCCCTCCACTTT.

This rearrangement joins TRBV30 to TRBJ1-2, with D tentatively TRBD1 (6 bases). Germline V gene data show CDR1 as GTSNPN and CDR2 as SVGIG (reference sequence). The CDR3 is 14 amino acids. Trimming took off 1 base at V and 4 bases at J, with 13 bases between the two ends. The CDR3 reads CAWSAGQMAYGYTF. In DNA form, the CDR3 reads TGTGCCTGGAGTGCAGGACAGATGGCCTATGGCTACACCTTC. The variable domain in full, with the rest retrieved from reference TRBV30 and TRBJ1-2, is SQTIHQWPATLVQPVGSPLSLECTVEGTSNPNLYWYRQAAGRGLQLLFYSVGIGQISSEVPQNLSASRPQDRQFILSSKKLLLSDSGFYLCAWSAGQMAYGYTFGSGTRLTVV.

CDR3 residues: CASSLVSGVGETQYF. The CDR3 bases are TGTGCCAGCAGCTTAGTGTCGGGGGTTGGAGAGACCCAGTACTTC. The chain employs TRBV7-2 and TRBJ2-5, with D possibly being TRBD2 (6 bases). V was shortened by 1 base and J by 4 bases, with 13 bases between the two germline ends. Germline V gene lookup returns CDR1 SGHTA and CDR2 FQGNSA. CDR3 length equals 15 residues.

The chain couples TRBV27 to TRBJ2-3, with TRBD1 as a possible D gene (7 bases). The germline V gene encodes CDR1 MNHEY and CDR2 SMNVEV (reference sequence). The CDR3 sequence is 16 residues long. V gave up 7 bases and J gave up 2 bases, with 19 bases separating them. CDR3 in amino acids: CASTLSGGIFTDTQYF. CDR3 in DNA: TGTGCCAGCACCCTCTCAGGGGGGATATTCACAGATACGCAGTATTTT.

The rearrangement links TRBV9 to TRBJ1-1, with TRBD1 as a possible D gene (5 bases). The germline V and J ends were trimmed by 0 bases and 7 bases, with 16 bases remaining between them. The CDR3 runs to 15 residues. Germline lookup yields CDR1 SGDLS and CDR2 YYNGEE. CDR3 loop: CASSVEGGDSGEAFF. The CDR3 DNA reads as TGTGCCAGCAGCGTAGAGGGAGGGGACTCGGGTGAAGCTTTCTTT.

The CDR3 region is CASRKSGTGAIFTEAFF. The CDR3, as DNA: TGTGCCAGCAGAAAAAGTGGGACAGGGGCGATTTTCACTGAAGCTTTCTTT. The V gene is TRBV28, the J gene TRBJ1-1; 10 positions match TRBD1. Trimming removed 6 bases from V and 4 bases from J; junction bases left unmatched: 14. The CDR3 contains 17 residues. CDR1 and CDR2 from the germline V gene are MDHEN and SYDVKM. The whole variable domain, filled in from reference TRBV28 and TRBJ1-1, reads DVKVTQSSRYLVKRTGEKVFLECVQDMDHENMFWYRQDPGLGLRLIYFSYDVKMKEKGDIPEGYSVSREKKERFSLILESASTNQTSMYLCASRKSGTGAIFTEAFFGQGTRLTVV.

This CDR3 reads CASSFDSNYGYTF. Written as DNA, the CDR3 is TGTGCCAGCAGTTTTGACTCTAACTATGGCTACACCTTC. The rearrangement uses TRBV12-3 or TRBV12-4 and TRBJ1-2; D unclear. V gave up 3 bases and J gave up 0 bases, with 5 bases separating them. This CDR3 region has 13 residues.

This rearrangement joins TRBV6-5 to TRBJ1-2; TRBD1 is a possible D gene (5 bases). This CDR3 has 13 residues. The V end lost 4 bases, the J end lost 8 bases, and 14 bases lay between the germline ends. CDR1 and CDR2 (germline): MNHEY, SVGAGI. CDR3 nucleotide sequence: TGTGCCAGCAGTTCGACAGAGCCCGTGGGCTACACCTTC. It translates to CASSSTEPVGYTF.

The V call is TRBV2, the J call TRBJ1-5, with 10 bases fitting TRBD1. Germline CDR1 reads SNHLY; CDR2 reads FYNNEI. This CDR3 has 17 residues. Trimming at V came to 2 bases and at J to 1 base, leaving 5 bases not matched to a gene. The CDR3 bases are TGTGCCAGCAGTGAACGACAGGGGGCGATGAGCAATCAGCCCCAGCATTTT. This translates into CASSERQGAMSNQPQHF.

The rearrangement uses TRBV30 and TRBJ2-7; possible D gene TRBD2, 5 bases. CDR1 is GTSNPN, CDR2 SVGIG, per germline (reference sequence). The CDR3 covers 12 residues. The V gene lost 4 bases and the J gene lost 3 bases, with 10 bases spanning the gap. CDR3 sequence: CAWNDGGYEQYF. Here the CDR3 DNA reads TGTGCCTGGAATGACGGAGGCTACGAGCAGTACTTC. The full variable domain, its missing parts supplied by reference TRBV30 and TRBJ2-7, is SQTIHQWPATLVQPVGSPLSLECTVEGTSNPNLYWYRQAAGRGLQLLFYSVGIGQISSEVPQNLSASRPQDRQFILSSKKLLLSDSGFYLCAWNDGGYEQYFGPGTRLTVT.

The chain uses TRBV2 and TRBJ2-2; 7 nucleotides agree with TRBD1. The length of the CDR3 is 13 residues. V lost 10 bases and J lost 2; bases outside the gene matches: 4. In germline, CDR1 is SNHLY, CDR2 FYNNEI. The CDR3 region has the DNA TGTGCCACCGGACAGGAAAACACCGGGGAGCTGTTTTTT. This gives the protein CATGQENTGELFF.

The V gene is TRBV27, the J gene TRBJ2-5, with TRBD2 matching over 9 bases. Germline V gene sequence: CDR1 MNHEY, CDR2 SMNVEV (reference sequence). The ends lost 3 bases at V and 4 bases at J; junction bases unmatched: 6. The CDR3 totals 15 residues. The CDR3 coding sequence is TGTGCCAGCAGTTTCCGGCGGGGGGGTCGAGAGACCCAGTACTTC. Its protein product is CASSFRRGGRETQYF.

The V and J genes are TRBV5-4 and TRBJ1-1, with 10 bases matching TRBD1. Germline V gene sequence: CDR1 SGHNT, CDR2 YYREEE (reference sequence). J gave up 5 bases and V 4 bases, and 5 bases lay outside the gene matches. The CDR3 length is 14 residues. CDR3 sequence (DNA): TGTGCCAGCAGCGTGGGACAGGGGAGGACTGAAGCTTTCTTT. This encodes CASSVGQGRTEAFF.

CDR3 region: CASSLGGTAGDEQYF. CDR3 in DNA: TGCGCCAGCAGCTTGGGCGGGACGGCGGGGGACGAGCAGTACTTC. The chain links TRBV5-1 to TRBJ2-7, with TRBD2 matching 7 bases. The CDR3 extends over 15 amino acids. The V segment lost 0 bases and the J segment 5 bases; nucleotides outside the gene matches: 8. The germline V gene encodes CDR1 SGHRS and CDR2 YFSETQ.

The table lists this clone with a count of one. The chain employs TRBV19 and TRBJ2-5, with 10 bases identical to TRBD2. The germline gives CDR1 LNHDA, CDR2 SQIVND (reference sequence). Losses at the gene ends were 6 bases for V and 4 bases for J; bases not matched to a gene: 8. The CDR3 contains 15 residues. CDR3 coding DNA: TGTGCCAGTAGCAGCGGGAGGGCCATAATAGAGACCCAGTACTTC. It specifies CASSSGRAIIETQYF.

The DNA of the CDR3 is TGTGCCAGCAATACAGGGGGCTCGAACACTGAAGCTTTCTTT. Protein sequence: CASNTGGSNTEAFF. This chain links TRBV2 with TRBJ1-1; TRBD1 agrees at 9 bases. V lost 7 bases and J lost 1; bases outside the gene matches: 4. The CDR3 loop spans 14 amino acids. Germline CDR1 SNHLY, CDR2 FYNNEI.

This chain links TRBV6-5 with TRBJ1-2; possible D gene TRBD1, 5 bases. Trimming left V 10 bases short and J 3 bases short, with 12 bases between. The CDR3 is 12 amino acids. Germline V gene lookup returns CDR1 MNHEY and CDR2 SVGAGI. The CDR3: CATEDSHYGYTF. The CDR3 DNA reads as TGTGCCACCGAAGACAGTCACTATGGCTACACCTTC.

V and J are TRBV6-5 and TRBJ1-1; D gene uncertain. V was shortened by 8 bases and J by 1 base, with 5 bases between the two germline ends. The CDR3 has 11 residues. The germline CDR1 and CDR2 sequences are MNHEY and SVGAGI. CDR3 DNA sequence: TGTGCCAGCTTCCGGAACACTGAAGCTTTCTTT. Its translation: CASFRNTEAFF.

The DNA for the CDR3 is TGTGCCAGCATCCACGGACAGGGGAGTCAGCCCCAGCATTTT. Its translation: CASIHGQGSQPQHF. The chain recombines TRBV28 with TRBJ1-5; 9 bases map to TRBD1. The CDR3 runs to 14 residues. The germline V gene has CDR1 MDHEN and CDR2 SYDVKM. The V gene end was trimmed by 7 bases and the J gene end by 6 bases; junction bases not matched to a gene: 7.

A remark on this clone: Relative to the germline gene, one junction end is altered; a read error may explain this. The gene calls are TRBV11-2 and TRBJ2-7; unclear D gene. Germline CDR1 and CDR2: SGHAT and FQNNGV. The CDR3 sequence is 11 residues long. The CDR3: CASSLGGQIAF. CDR3 nucleotide sequence: TGTGCCAGCAGCTTAGGTGGGCAGATTGCCTTC.

This chain links TRBV6-5 with TRBJ1-1, with TRBD1 matching over 7 bases. The V gene's germline CDR1 is MNHEY and CDR2 SVGAGI. The CDR3 totals 15 residues. J was trimmed by 0 bases and V by 6 bases; bases with no gene match: 7. The chain's CDR3 is CASRYRGPMNTEAFF. CDR3 DNA sequence: TGTGCCAGCAGGTACAGGGGCCCTATGAACACTGAAGCTTTCTTT.

The V gene is TRBV4-2, the J gene TRBJ1-4; D gene ambiguous. The CDR3 spans 16 residues. The germline gives CDR1 LGHNA, CDR2 YNFKEQ. The V and J ends lost 1 base and 0 bases respectively, with 9 bases between them. CDR3 region: CASSQAREATNEKLFF. The CDR3 bases are TGTGCCAGCAGCCAAGCTAGGGAGGCAACTAATGAAAAACTGTTTTTT.

The chain carries TRBV27 and TRBJ2-7; no clear D gene. The CDR3 runs 14 residues. The V end lost 0 bases, the J end lost 2 bases, and 8 bases lay between the germline ends. From germline, CDR1 is MNHEY and CDR2 SMNVEV (reference sequence). The CDR3 loop is CASSLSGKTYEQYF. DNA of the CDR3: TGTGCCAGCAGTTTATCGGGCAAGACCTACGAGCAGTACTTC.

The V call is TRBV5-1, the J call TRBJ1-1; D perhaps matches TRBD1 (5 bases). The CDR3 length is 15 residues. The germline V gene encodes CDR1 SGHRS and CDR2 YFSETQ. Between the trimmed V and J ends, which lost 3 bases and 1 base, there was a span of 13 bases. The CDR3 loop is CASSSGRAGNTEAFF. Here the CDR3 DNA reads TGCGCCAGCAGCTCGGGCAGGGCAGGGAACACTGAAGCTTTCTTT. Using reference TRBV5-1 and TRBJ1-1 for the parts outside the CDR3, the full variable domain is KAGVTQTPRYLIKTRGQQVTLSCSPISGHRSVSWYQQTPGQGLQFLFEYFSETQRNKGNFPGRFSGRQFSNSRSEMNVSTLELGDSALYLCASSSGRAGNTEAFFGQGTRLTVV.

A few counts support this clone. The V and J genes are TRBV5-1 and TRBJ2-7; TRBD1 matches 8 bases. The CDR3 consists of 14 residues. CDR1 and CDR2 from the germline V gene are SGHRS and YFSETQ. Unmatched junction bases numbered 5, after V lost 4 bases and J lost 2 bases. Here the CDR3 DNA reads TGCGCCAGCAGCGATCGGACAGGGACCTACGAGCAGTACTTC. Its protein is CASSDRTGTYEQYF.

The CDR3 here is CASSLQTSGGYTGELFF. As DNA, the CDR3 is TGTGCCAGCTCACTACAGACTAGCGGGGGATACACCGGGGAGCTGTTTTTT. The chain couples TRBV18 to TRBJ2-2, with 12 bases matching TRBD2. Germline trimming cut 4 bases from V and 3 bases from J; bases unmatched to any gene: 6. The V gene's germline CDR1 is KGHSH and CDR2 LQKENI. The length of the CDR3 is 17 residues.

This clone was detected a few times. The chain has TRBV19 and TRBJ1-1; D gene uncertain. The CDR3 runs to 14 residues. The germline CDR1 and CDR2 sequences are LNHDA and SQIVND (reference sequence). V lost 2 bases and J 4 bases, leaving 11 bases between the germline ends. The CDR3: CASSISGGSTEAFF. The CDR3 nucleotides are TGTGCCAGTAGTATATCGGGTGGTAGCACTGAAGCTTTCTTT. The full variable domain, with the rest looked up from reference TRBV19 and TRBJ1-1, is DGGITQSPKYLFRKEGQNVTLSCEQNLNHDAMYWYRQDPGQGLRLIYYSQIVNDFQKGDIAEGYSVSREKKESFPLTVTSAQKNPTAFYLCASSISGGSTEAFFGQGTRLTVV.